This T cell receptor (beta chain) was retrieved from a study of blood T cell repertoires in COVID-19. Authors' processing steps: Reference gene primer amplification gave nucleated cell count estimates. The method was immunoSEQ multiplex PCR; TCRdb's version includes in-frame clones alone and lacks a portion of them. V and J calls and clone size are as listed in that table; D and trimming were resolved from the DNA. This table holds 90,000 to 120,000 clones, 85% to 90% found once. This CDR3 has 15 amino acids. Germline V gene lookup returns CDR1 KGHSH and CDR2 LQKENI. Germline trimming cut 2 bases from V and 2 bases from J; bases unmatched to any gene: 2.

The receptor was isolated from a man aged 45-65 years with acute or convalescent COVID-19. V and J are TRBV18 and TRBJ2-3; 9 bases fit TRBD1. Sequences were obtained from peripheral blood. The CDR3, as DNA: TGTGCCAGCTCACCAGGACAGGGGATCACAGATACGCAGTATTTT. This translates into CASSPGQGITDTQYF.